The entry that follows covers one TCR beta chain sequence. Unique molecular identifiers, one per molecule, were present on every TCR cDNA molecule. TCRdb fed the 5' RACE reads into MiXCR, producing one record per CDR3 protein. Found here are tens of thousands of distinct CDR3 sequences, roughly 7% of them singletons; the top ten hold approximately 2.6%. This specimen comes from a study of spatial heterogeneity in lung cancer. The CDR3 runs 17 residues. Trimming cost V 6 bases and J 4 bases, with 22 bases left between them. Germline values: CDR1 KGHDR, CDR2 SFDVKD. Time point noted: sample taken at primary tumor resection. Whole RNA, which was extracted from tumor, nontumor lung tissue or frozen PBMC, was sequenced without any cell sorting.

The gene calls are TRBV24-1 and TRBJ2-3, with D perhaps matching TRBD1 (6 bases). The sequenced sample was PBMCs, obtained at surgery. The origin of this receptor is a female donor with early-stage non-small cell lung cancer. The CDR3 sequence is CATSKPGAPEGPDTQYF. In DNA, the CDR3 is TGTGCCACCAGTAAACCAGGGGCACCCGAAGGCCCAGATACGCAGTATTTT.